Following are 22 T cell receptor beta chains from one sample sequenced in a study of cytomegalovirus exposure and HLA in healthy donors. The PCR was carried out with 60 Vbeta primers and 13 Jbeta primers. Using immunoSEQ multiplex PCR, the repertoire was profiled, and TCRdb retains in-frame clones only, with some absent. In the table there are approximately 120,000 clones, about four fifths of which are singletons. What was sequenced was PBMCs. These receptors came from a man between 18 and 35 years old in good health and CMV-seronegative.

Regarding this clone: Sequence at one end of the junction differs from germline and may be a read error. The chain employs TRBV7-9 and TRBJ2-7; 9 bases align to TRBD1. Germline V lookup: CDR1 SEHNR, CDR2 FQNEAQ (reference sequence). The CDR3 sequence is 12 residues long. CDR3 bases: TGTTCCAGCAGCCCCGGACAGGGGTGGCAGTACTTC. Its protein product is CSSSPGQGWQYF.

The chain combines TRBV12-5 with TRBJ1-6; 9 nucleotides line up with TRBD1. This CDR3 region has 14 residues. Germline loops: CDR1 LGHNT, CDR2 FRNRAP. V lost 6 bases and J lost 14; bases outside the gene matches: 11. CDR3 coding DNA: TGTGCTAGTGGCCCGGGACAGGGTGATAGGGCCCTCCACTTT. Residues: CASGPGQGDRALHF. The whole variable domain, remainder taken from reference TRBV12-5 and TRBJ1-6, is DARVTQTPRHKVTEMGQEVTMRCQPILGHNTVFWYRQTMMQGLELLAYFRNRAPLDDSGMPKDRFSAEMPDATLATLKIQPSEPRDSAVYFCASGPGQGDRALHFGNGTRLTVT.

The chain recombines TRBV19 with TRBJ2-7; D might be TRBD2 (5 bases). Trimming took off 5 bases at V and 0 bases at J, with 11 bases between the two ends. This CDR3 has 14 residues. Germline values: CDR1 LNHDA, CDR2 SQIVND (reference sequence). The CDR3 coding sequence is TGTGCCAGTAGTCCCCCGGGATCCTCCTACGAGCAGTACTTC. Protein sequence: CASSPPGSSYEQYF.

CDR3 sequence (DNA): TGTGCCAGTAGTATCTGGCAGATCGGGGAGCTGTTTTTT. Amino acids: CASSIWQIGELFF. The chain couples TRBV19 to TRBJ2-2; D remains ambiguous. The V and J ends lost 3 bases and 7 bases respectively, with 9 bases between them. The CDR3 consists of 13 residues. CDR1 is LNHDA, CDR2 SQIVND, per germline (reference sequence).

The chain joins TRBV4-2 to TRBJ2-1, with 11 bases lining up with TRBD2. Per the germline V gene, CDR1 is LGHNA and CDR2 is YNFKEQ. The junction had 11 bases not matched to a gene; V was cut back by 3 bases and J by 7 bases. CDR3 size: 17 residues. The CDR3 DNA reads as TGTGCCAGCAGCCAGGGGGTTAGCGGGGGGGCGAGGAATGAGCAGTTCTTC. Translating it yields CASSQGVSGGARNEQFF.

The chain employs TRBV6-6 and TRBJ2-5; 8 nucleotides align to TRBD2. Germline V gene lookup returns CDR1 MNHNY and CDR2 SVGAGI (reference sequence). The CDR3 spans 16 residues. V lost 0 bases, J lost 4 bases, and 7 bases stayed unmatched. CDR3 in amino acids: CASSYSGTRAGETQYF. In DNA, the CDR3 is TGTGCCAGCAGTTACTCAGGGACTAGGGCCGGAGAGACCCAGTACTTC.

The V gene is TRBV18, the J gene TRBJ1-3, with D possibly matching TRBD1 (5 bases). Germline V gene data show CDR1 as KGHSH and CDR2 as LQKENI. Trimming left V 3 bases short and J 0 bases short, with 15 bases between. CDR3 size: 17 residues. CDR3 in DNA: TGTGCCAGCTCACCCATTAGACAGCGAACCTCTGGAAACACCATATATTTT. Translation: CASSPIRQRTSGNTIYF.

J is TRBJ2-6 and V is TRBV10-3; TRBD1 matches at 8 bases. The V gene's germline CDR1 is ENHRY and CDR2 SYGVKD. The CDR3 covers 17 residues. The J segment lost 3 bases and the V segment lost 2 bases, leaving 6 bases of the junction unmatched. In nucleotides, the CDR3 is TGTGCCATCAGTGAGAAAGGACAGGGCTTTGGGGCCAACGTCCTGACTTTC. It specifies CAISEKGQGFGANVLTF.

The rearrangement uses TRBV5-6 and TRBJ1-2; D call uncertain. Trimming shortened V by 0 bases and J by 4 bases, and 7 bases separated the two germline ends. Germline CDR1 reads SGHDT; CDR2 reads YYEEEE. This CDR3 is 13 amino acids long. The CDR3 region has the DNA TGTGCCAGCAGCTTGGTGGCAGGCTATGGCTACACCTTC. Its protein product is CASSLVAGYGYTF.

The V and J genes are TRBV19 and TRBJ2-3, with 7 bases identical to TRBD2. The CDR3 covers 14 residues. Trimming took 7 bases from V and 1 from J; bases not matched to a gene: 5. Germline CDR1 reads LNHDA; CDR2 reads SQIVND (reference sequence). CDR3 loop: CASTRLAGTDTQYF. CDR3 DNA: TGTGCCAGTACCCGACTAGCAGGCACAGATACGCAGTATTTT.

This chain uses TRBV5-1 with TRBJ1-1; D might be TRBD1 (5 bases). Germline CDR1 and CDR2: SGHRS and YFSETQ. Trimming shortened V by 4 bases and J by 0 bases, and 10 bases separated the two germline ends. The CDR3 runs to 14 residues. The CDR3 nucleotides read TGCGCCAGCAGCCCGACAGCTCTGAACACTGAAGCTTTCTTT. Its protein is CASSPTALNTEAFF.

The chain has TRBV4-2 and TRBJ2-3; perhaps TRBD2 as D (6 bases). The CDR3 spans 16 residues. The V and J ends lost 2 bases and 7 bases respectively, with 19 bases between them. Germline-derived CDR1 and CDR2 are LGHNA and YNFKEQ. Written as DNA, the CDR3 is TGTGCCAGCAGCCAAAGCCGGGCGGGGTTTGAGTATACGCAGTATTTT. Protein: CASSQSRAGFEYTQYF.

This sequence joins TRBV9 and TRBJ2-6; D gene uncertain. The CDR3 consists of 16 residues. CDR1 is SGDLS, CDR2 YYNGEE, per germline. V lost 0 bases and J 0 bases, leaving 7 bases between the germline ends. The CDR3 coding sequence is TGTGCCAGCAGCGTAGCCTCCAGCTCTGGGGCCAACGTCCTGACTTTC. Translating it yields CASSVASSSGANVLTF.

The rearrangement links TRBV6-1 to TRBJ2-1; 8 bases align to TRBD1. Losses at the gene ends were 10 bases for V and 11 bases for J; bases not matched to a gene: 19. Germline V gene sequence: CDR1 MNHNS, CDR2 SASEGT. This CDR3 is 15 amino acids long. The CDR3: CATGMVVAGGVKQFF. The CDR3 DNA follows: TGTGCCACCGGGATGGTGGTCGCAGGGGGCGTGAAGCAGTTCTTC.

V is TRBV6-6 and J is TRBJ2-5, with 9 positions matching TRBD1. The J call may be in error: the DNA end matches TRBJ2-7 better. This CDR3 has 15 amino acids. Germline V lookup: CDR1 MNHNY, CDR2 SVGAGI (reference sequence). CDR3 amino acids: CASSIPGQGSNEQYF. As DNA, the CDR3 is TGTGCCAGCAGTATACCGGGACAGGGTTCCAACGAGCAGTACTTC.

The chain recombines TRBV12-2 with TRBJ1-2; the D segment call TRBD1 is taken from the table without a DNA check. TRBV12-2 is recorded as a pseudogene. This CDR3 comprises 12 residues. Here the CDR3 DNA reads TGTGCAAGTCGACGACAGGGGAACGGCTACACCTTC. Amino acids: CASRRQGNGYTF.

V is TRBV11-2 and J is TRBJ1-1; no reliable D call. Germline V gene data show CDR1 as SGHAT and CDR2 as FQNNGV. The CDR3 consists of 15 residues. Trimming shortened V by 2 bases and J by 4 bases, and 14 bases separated the two germline ends. Written as DNA, the CDR3 is TGTGCCAGCAGCTTACGGGGATCCTTAGGCACTGAAGCTTTCTTT. Amino acids: CASSLRGSLGTEAFF.

This clone was picked up a small number of times. The sample holds other DNA sequences that translate to the same CDR3. The genes are TRBV5-1 and TRBJ1-1; 8 bases are shared with TRBD1. The length of the CDR3 is 15 residues. V lost 4 bases and J lost 2; bases outside the gene matches: 7. CDR1 and CDR2 (germline): SGHRS, YFSETQ. The DNA for the CDR3 is TGCGCCAGCAGCGGTTTGGACAGGGTCAACACTGAAGCTTTCTTT. Translation gives CASSGLDRVNTEAFF.

Judged by abundance, this clone is medium-sized (0.01 to 0.1%). The chain employs TRBV6-7 and TRBJ1-1; 8 bases fit TRBD1. TRBV6-7 has ORF status, its function being uncertain. V lost 2 bases and J lost 1; bases outside the gene matches: 0. This CDR3 region has 14 residues. The CDR3 spells CASSYGQGNTEAFF. The DNA for the CDR3 is TGTGCCAGCAGTTACGGACAGGGGAACACTGAAGCTTTCTTT.

The rearrangement joins TRBV19 to TRBJ1-1; D is undetermined. Germline CDR1 LNHDA, CDR2 SQIVND (reference sequence). The CDR3 loop spans 13 amino acids. V lost 3 bases, J lost 2 bases, and 7 bases lay in between. CDR3 DNA: TGTGCCAGTAGTATTCTCGGTAACACTGAAGCTTTCTTT. Translating gives CASSILGNTEAFF.

The chain joins TRBV7-3 to TRBJ1-2; TRBD1 aligns across 7 bases. The ends lost 4 bases at V and 2 bases at J; junction bases unmatched: 10. CDR3 length: 16 amino acids. CDR1 is SGHTA and CDR2 is FQGTGA in the germline V gene. CDR3 nucleotide sequence: TGTGCCAGCAGCTCAGTACAGGGGCCCTTAAACTATGGCTACACCTTC. It specifies CASSSVQGPLNYGYTF.

The V call is TRBV10-1, the J call TRBJ2-7; 9 nucleotides align to TRBD1. The V segment lost 2 bases and the J segment 6 bases; nucleotides outside the gene matches: 5. The CDR3 has 14 amino acids. Germline CDR1 reads WNHNN; CDR2 reads SYGVQD (reference sequence). The CDR3 DNA is TGCGCCAGCAGTGAGGGGACAGGGCTCGGCGAGCAGTACTTC. Its protein is CASSEGTGLGEQYF.